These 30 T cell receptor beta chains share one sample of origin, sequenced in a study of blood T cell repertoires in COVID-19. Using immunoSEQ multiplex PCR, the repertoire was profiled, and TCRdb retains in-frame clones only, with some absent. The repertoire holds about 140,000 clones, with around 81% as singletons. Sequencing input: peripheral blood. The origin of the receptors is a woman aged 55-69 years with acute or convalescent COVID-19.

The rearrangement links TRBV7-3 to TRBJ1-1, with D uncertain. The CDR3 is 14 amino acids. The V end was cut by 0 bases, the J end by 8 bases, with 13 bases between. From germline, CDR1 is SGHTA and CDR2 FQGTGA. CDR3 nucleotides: TGTGCCAGCAGCTTAACGAGCACGGTCGGGGAAGCTTTCTTT. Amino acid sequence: CASSLTSTVGEAFF. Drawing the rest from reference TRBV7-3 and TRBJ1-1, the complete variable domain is GAGVSQTPSNKVTEKGKYVELRCDPISGHTALYWYRQSLGQGPEFLIYFQGTGAADDSGLPNDRFFAVRPEGSVSTLKIQRTERGDSAVYLCASSLTSTVGEAFFGQGTRLTVV.

The CDR3 DNA sequence: TGTGCCAGCAGTTCCTCAGACAGGTTAAATCAGCCCCAGCATTTT. Translation: CASSSSDRLNQPQHF. This rearrangement joins TRBV28 to TRBJ1-5; tentatively, D is TRBD1 (6 bases). Germline CDR1 reads MDHEN; CDR2 reads SYDVKM. Trimming cost V 4 bases and J 4 bases, with 14 bases left between them. CDR3 size: 15 residues.

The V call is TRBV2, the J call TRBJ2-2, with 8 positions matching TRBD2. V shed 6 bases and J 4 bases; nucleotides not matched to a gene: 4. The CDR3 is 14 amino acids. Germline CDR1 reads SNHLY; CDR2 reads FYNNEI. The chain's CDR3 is CASSIREGTGELFF. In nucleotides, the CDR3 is TGTGCCAGCAGCATCCGGGAGGGCACCGGGGAGCTGTTTTTT.

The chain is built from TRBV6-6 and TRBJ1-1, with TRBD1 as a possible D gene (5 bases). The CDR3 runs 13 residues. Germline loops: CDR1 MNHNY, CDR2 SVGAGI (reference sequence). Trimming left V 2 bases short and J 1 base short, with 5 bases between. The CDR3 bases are TGTGCCAGCAGTTACGACAGGAACACTGAAGCTTTCTTT. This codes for CASSYDRNTEAFF.

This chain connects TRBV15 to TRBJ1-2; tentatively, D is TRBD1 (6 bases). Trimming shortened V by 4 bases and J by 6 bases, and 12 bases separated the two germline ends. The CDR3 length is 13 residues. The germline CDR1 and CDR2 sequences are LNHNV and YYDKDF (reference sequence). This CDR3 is CATSKQGGNGYTF. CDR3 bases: TGTGCCACCAGCAAGCAAGGGGGAAATGGCTACACCTTC.

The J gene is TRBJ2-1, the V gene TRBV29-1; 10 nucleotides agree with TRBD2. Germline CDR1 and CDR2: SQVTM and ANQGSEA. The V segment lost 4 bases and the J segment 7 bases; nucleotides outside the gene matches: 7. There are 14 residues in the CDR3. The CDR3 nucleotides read TGCAGCGTTGCGGGGGCTAGCGGGAGTAATGAGCAGTTCTTC. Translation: CSVAGASGSNEQFF.

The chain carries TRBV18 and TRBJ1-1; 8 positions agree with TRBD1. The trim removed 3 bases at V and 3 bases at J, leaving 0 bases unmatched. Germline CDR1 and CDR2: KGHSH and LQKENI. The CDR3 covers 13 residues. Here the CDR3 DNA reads TGTGCCAGCTCACCGGGACAGGACACTGAAGCTTTCTTT. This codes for CASSPGQDTEAFF. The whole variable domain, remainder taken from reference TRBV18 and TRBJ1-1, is NAGVMQNPRHLVRRRGQEARLRCSPMKGHSHVYWYRQLPEEGLKFMVYLQKENIIDESGMPKERFSAEFPKEGPSILRIQQVVRGDSAAYFCASSPGQDTEAFFGQGTRLTVV.

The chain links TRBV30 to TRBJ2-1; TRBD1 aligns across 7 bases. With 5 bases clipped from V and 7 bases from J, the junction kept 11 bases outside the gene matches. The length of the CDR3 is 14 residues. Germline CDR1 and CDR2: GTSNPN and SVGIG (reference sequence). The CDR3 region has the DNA TGTGCCTGGGCCCCGACAGGGTTGGTGAATGAGCAGTTCTTC. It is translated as CAWAPTGLVNEQFF.

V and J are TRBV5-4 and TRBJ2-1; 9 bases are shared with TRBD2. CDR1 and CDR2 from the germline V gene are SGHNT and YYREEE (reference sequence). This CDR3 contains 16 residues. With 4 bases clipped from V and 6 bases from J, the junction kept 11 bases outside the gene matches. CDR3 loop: CASSIPPGLASNEQFF. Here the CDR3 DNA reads TGTGCCAGCAGCATACCACCGGGACTAGCCTCCAATGAGCAGTTCTTC.

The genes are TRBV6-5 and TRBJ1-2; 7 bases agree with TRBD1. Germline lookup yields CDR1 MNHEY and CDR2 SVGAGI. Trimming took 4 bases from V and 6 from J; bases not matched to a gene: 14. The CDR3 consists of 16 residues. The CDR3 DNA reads TGTGCCAGCAGTTCTCCACACAGGGGCGCCTATAATGGCTACACCTTC. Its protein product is CASSSPHRGAYNGYTF.

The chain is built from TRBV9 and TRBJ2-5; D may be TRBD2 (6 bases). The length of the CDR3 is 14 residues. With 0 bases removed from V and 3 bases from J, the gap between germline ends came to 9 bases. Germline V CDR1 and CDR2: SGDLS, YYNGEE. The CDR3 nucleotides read TGTGCCAGCAGCGTAGCGGACTATAAAGAGACCCAGTACTTC. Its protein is CASSVADYKETQYF.

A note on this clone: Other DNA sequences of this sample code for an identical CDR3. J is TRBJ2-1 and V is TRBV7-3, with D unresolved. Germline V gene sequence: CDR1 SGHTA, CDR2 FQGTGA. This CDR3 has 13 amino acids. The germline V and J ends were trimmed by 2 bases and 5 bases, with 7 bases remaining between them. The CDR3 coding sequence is TGTGCCAGCAGCTTAGGTTCGGACAATGAGCAGTTCTTC. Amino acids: CASSLGSDNEQFF. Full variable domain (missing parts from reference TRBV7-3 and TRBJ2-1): GAGVSQTPSNKVTEKGKYVELRCDPISGHTALYWYRQSLGQGPEFLIYFQGTGAADDSGLPNDRFFAVRPEGSVSTLKIQRTERGDSAVYLCASSLGSDNEQFFGPGTRLTVL.

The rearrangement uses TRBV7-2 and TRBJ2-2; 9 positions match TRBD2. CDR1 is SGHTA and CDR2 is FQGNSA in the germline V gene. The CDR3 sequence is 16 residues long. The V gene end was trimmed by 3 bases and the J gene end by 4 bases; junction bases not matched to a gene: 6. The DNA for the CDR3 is TGTGCCAGCAGCTTCGCGGGAGGGCGGGGCACCGGGGAGCTGTTTTTT. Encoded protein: CASSFAGGRGTGELFF.

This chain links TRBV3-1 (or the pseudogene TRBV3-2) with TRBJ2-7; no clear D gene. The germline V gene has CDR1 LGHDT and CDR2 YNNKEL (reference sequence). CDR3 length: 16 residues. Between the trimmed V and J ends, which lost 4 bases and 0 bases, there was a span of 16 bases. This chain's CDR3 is CASSPSRRTGSYEQYF. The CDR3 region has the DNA TGTGCCAGCAGCCCAAGTCGACGTACGGGCTCCTACGAGCAGTACTTC.

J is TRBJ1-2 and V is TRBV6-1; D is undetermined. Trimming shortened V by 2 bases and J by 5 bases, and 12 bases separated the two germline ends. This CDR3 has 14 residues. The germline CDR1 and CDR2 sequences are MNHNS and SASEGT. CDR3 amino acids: CASSEFSTLYGYTF. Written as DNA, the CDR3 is TGTGCCAGCAGTGAATTTAGTACTTTGTATGGCTACACCTTC.

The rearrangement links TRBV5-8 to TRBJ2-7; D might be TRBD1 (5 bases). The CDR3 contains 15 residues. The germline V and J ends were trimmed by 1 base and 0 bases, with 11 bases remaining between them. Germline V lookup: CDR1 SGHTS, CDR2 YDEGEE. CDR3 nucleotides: TGTGCCAGCAGCTTGCTGAGACAGAGCTCCTACGAGCAGTACTTC. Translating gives CASSLLRQSSYEQYF.

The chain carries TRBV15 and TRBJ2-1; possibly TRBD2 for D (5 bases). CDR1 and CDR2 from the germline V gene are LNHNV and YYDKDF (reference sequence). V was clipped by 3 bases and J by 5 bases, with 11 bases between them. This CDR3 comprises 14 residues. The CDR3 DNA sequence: TGTGCCACCAGCAGTCTCGGGGAGAACAATGAGCAGTTCTTC. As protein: CATSSLGENNEQFF.

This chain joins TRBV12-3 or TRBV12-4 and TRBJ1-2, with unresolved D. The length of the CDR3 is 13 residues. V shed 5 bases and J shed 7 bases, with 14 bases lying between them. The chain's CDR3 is CASSQGFTGGYTF. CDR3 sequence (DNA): TGTGCCAGCAGTCAAGGTTTTACGGGTGGCTACACCTTC.

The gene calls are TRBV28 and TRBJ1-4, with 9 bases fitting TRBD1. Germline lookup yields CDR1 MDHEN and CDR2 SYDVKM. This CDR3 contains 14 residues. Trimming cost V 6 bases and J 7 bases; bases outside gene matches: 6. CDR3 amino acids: CASSYTGGSEKLFF. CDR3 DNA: TGTGCCAGCAGCTACACAGGGGGCAGTGAAAAACTGTTTTTT.

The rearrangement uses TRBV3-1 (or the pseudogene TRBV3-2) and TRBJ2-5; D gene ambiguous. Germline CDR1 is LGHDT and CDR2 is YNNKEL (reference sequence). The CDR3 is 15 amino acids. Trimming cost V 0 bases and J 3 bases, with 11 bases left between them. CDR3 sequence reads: CASSQDFDKEETQYF. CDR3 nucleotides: TGTGCCAGCAGCCAAGATTTCGACAAAGAAGAGACCCAGTACTTC.

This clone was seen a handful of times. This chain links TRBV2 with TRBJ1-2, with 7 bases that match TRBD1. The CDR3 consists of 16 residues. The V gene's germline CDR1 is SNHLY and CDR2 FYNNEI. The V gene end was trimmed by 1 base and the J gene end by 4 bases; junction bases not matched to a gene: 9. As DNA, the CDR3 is TGTGCCAGCAGTGAAGAAGGGACAGCGAGATTCTATGGCTACACCTTC. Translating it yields CASSEEGTARFYGYTF.

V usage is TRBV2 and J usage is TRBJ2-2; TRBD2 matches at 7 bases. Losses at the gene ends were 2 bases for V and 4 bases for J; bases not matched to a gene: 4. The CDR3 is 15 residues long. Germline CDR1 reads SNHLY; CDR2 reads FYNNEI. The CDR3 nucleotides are TGTGCCAGCAGTGAAAGGACTAGTGGCACCGGGGAGCTGTTTTTT. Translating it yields CASSERTSGTGELFF.

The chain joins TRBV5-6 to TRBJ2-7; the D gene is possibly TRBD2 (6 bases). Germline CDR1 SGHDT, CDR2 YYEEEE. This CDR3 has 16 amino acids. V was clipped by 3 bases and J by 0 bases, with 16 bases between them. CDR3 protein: CASSWGWRGNSYEQYF. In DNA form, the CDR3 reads TGTGCCAGCAGCTGGGGGTGGAGGGGAAACTCCTACGAGCAGTACTTC.

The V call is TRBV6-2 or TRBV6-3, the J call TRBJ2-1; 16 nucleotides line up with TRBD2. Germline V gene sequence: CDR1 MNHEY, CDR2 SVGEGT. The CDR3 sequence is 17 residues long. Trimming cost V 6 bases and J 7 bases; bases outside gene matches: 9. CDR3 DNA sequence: TGTGCCAGCAGCCCCGGGACTAGCGGGAGGGCCAGGAATGAGCAGTTCTTC. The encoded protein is CASSPGTSGRARNEQFF.

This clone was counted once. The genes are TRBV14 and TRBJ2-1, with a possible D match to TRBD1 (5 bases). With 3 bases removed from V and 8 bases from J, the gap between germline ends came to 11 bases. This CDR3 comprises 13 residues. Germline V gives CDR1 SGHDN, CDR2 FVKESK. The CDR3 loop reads CASSHSPRDEQFF. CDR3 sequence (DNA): TGTGCCAGCAGCCATTCTCCCAGGGATGAGCAGTTCTTC.

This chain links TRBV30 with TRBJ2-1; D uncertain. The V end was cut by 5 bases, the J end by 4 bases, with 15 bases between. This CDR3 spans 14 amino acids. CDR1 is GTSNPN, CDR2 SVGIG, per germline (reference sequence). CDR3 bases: TGTGCCTGGTCCCGGGTCACGCCATACAATGAGCAGTTCTTC. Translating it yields CAWSRVTPYNEQFF.

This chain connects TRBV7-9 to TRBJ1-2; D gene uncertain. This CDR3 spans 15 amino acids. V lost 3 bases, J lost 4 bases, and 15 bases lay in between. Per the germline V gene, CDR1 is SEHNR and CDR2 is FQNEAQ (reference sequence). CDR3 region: CASSLGAGRSYGYTF. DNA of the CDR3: TGTGCCAGCAGCTTGGGAGCCGGGAGATCCTATGGCTACACCTTC.

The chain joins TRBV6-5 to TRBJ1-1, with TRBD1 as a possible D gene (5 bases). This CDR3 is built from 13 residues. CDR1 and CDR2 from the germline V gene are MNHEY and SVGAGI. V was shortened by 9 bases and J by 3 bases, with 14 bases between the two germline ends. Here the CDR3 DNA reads TGTGCCAGAACAGGTTCCCGGGACACTGAAGCTTTCTTT. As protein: CARTGSRDTEAFF.

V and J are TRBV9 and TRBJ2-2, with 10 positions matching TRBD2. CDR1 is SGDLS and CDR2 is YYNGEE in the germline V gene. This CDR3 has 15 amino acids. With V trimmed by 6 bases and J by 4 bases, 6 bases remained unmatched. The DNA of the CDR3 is TGTGCCAGCACAGGGGGGACTAGCGTCACCGGGGAGCTGTTTTTT. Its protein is CASTGGTSVTGELFF.

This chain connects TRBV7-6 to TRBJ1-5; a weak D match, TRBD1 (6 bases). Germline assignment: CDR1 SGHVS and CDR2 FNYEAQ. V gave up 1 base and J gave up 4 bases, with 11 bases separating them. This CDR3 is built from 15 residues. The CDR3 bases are TGTGCCAGCAGCTTAGAGGCAGGGGAGAATCAGCCCCAGCATTTT. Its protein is CASSLEAGENQPQHF.